This T cell receptor (beta chain) is drawn from a study of response to subunit inactivated influenza vaccine. TCRdb reanalysed the RT-PCR reads using MiXCR and keeps one entry per CDR3 protein. The sample consists of 450,000 to 600,000 distinct CDR3 sequences, about 15% of them appearing once. Study-wide results and limits: Researchers suggested that each seasonal influenza vaccination recruits few new T cells.

This clonotype was seen repeatedly, ten times or more. Its antigen is still unknown. V trimming: 5 bases; J trimming: 8 bases; junction bases outside the gene matches: 2. Germline lookup yields CDR1 SGHVS and CDR2 FQNEAQ. The CDR3 consists of 12 residues. V is TRBV7-8 and J is TRBJ2-3; 9 bases are shared with TRBD1. Material: CD4+ T cells sorted from PBMCs, obtained around 2 years after vaccination. This TCR was sampled from a man aged 50-75 years who received an inactivated influenza vaccine. The DNA for the CDR3 is TGTGCCAGCAGCCCGGACAGGGGTACGCAGTATTTT. It specifies CASSPDRGTQYF.